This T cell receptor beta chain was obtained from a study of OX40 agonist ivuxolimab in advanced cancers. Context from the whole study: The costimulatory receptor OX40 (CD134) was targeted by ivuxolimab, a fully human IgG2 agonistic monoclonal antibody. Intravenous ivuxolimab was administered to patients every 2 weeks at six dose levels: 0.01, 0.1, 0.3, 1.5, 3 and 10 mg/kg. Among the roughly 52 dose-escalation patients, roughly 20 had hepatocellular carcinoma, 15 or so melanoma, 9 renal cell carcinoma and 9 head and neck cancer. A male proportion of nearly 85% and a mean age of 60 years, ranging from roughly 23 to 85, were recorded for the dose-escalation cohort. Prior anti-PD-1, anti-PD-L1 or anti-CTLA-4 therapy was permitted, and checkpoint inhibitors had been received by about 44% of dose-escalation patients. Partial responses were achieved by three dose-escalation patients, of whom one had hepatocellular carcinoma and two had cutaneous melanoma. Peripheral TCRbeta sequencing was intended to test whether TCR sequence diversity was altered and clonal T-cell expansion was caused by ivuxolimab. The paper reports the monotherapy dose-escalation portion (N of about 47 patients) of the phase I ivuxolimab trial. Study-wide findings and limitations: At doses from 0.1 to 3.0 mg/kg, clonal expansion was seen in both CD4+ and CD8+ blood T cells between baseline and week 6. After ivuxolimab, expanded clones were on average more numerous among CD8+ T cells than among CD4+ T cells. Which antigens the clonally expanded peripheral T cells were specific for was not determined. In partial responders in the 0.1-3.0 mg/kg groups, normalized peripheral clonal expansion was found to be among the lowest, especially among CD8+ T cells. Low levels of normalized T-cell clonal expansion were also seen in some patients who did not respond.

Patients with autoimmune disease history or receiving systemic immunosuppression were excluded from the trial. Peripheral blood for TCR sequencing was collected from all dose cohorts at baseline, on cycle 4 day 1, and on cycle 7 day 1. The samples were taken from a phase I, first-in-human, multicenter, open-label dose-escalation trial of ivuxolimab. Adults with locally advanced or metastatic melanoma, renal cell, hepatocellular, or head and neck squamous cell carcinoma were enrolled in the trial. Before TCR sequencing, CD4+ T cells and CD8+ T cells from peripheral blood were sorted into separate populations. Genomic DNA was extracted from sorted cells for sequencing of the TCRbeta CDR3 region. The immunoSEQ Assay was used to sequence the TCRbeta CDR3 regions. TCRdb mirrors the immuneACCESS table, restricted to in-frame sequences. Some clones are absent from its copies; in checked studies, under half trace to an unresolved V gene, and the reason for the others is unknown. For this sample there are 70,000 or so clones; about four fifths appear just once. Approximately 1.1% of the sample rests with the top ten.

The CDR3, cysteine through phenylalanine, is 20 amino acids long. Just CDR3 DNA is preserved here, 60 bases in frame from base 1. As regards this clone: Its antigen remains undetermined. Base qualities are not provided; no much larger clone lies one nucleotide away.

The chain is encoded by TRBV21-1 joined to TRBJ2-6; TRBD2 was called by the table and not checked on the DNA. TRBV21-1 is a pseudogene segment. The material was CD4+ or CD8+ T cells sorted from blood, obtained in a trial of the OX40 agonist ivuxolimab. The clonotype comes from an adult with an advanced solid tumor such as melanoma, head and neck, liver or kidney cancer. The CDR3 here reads CASSARGGRQGLSGANVLTF. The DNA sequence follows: TGTGCCAGCAGCGCCCGCGGGGGGCGACAGGGACTCTCTGGGGCCAACGTCCTGACTTTC.